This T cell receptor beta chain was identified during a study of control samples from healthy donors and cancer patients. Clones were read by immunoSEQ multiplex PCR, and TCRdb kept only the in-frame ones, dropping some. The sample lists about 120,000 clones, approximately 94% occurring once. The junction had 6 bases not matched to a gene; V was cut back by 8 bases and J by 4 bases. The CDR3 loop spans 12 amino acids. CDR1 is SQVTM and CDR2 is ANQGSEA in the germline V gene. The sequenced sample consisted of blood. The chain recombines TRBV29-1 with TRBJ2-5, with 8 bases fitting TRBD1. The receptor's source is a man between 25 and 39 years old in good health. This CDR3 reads CSFGQGGETQYF. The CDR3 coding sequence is TGCAGCTTCGGACAGGGTGGAGAGACCCAGTACTTC. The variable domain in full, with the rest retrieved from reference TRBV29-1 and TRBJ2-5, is SAVISQKPSRDICQRGTSLTIQCQVDSQVTMMFWYRQQPGQSLTLIATANQGSEATYESGFVIDKFPISRPNLTFSTLTVSNMSPEDSSIYLCSFGQGGETQYFGPGTRLLVL.